Shown below are 2 T cell receptor beta chains from a single sample sequenced in a study of OX40 agonist ivuxolimab in advanced cancers. Generated by immunoSEQ multiplex PCR, the TCRdb table keeps only in-frame clones and is missing some. Of 53,000 or so clones in the sample, 70% to 80% were seen once. This specimen was CD4+ or CD8+ T cells sorted from blood, taken in a trial of the OX40 agonist ivuxolimab. The origin of the receptors is an adult with an advanced solid tumor such as melanoma, head and neck, liver or kidney cancer.

The V call is TRBV9, the J call TRBJ2-6, with 9 bases aligning to TRBD2. V lost 4 bases and J lost 2; bases outside the gene matches: 13. The V gene's germline CDR1 is SGDLS and CDR2 YYNGEE. The CDR3 consists of 19 residues. The CDR3 region is CASSPRLAGGMTGANVLTF. CDR3 nucleotides: TGTGCCAGCAGCCCACGACTGGCGGGAGGGATGACTGGGGCCAACGTCCTGACTTTC.

The chain uses TRBV7-2 and TRBJ2-3; D is unresolved. There are 14 residues in the CDR3. CDR1 is SGHTA, CDR2 FQGNSA, per germline. Trimming shortened V by 3 bases and J by 0 bases, and 7 bases separated the two germline ends. The CDR3: CASSLDGSTDTQYF. The CDR3 nucleotides are TGTGCCAGCAGCTTGGACGGGAGCACAGATACGCAGTATTTT.